This T cell receptor (beta chain) was captured in a study of tumor-infiltrating lymphocytes in primary liver carcinoma. With around 500 ng total RNA as template and a constant-region primer, TCR beta cDNA was made. Three nested multiplex PCR rounds, a slightly modified ARM-PCR, produced the libraries for TCR beta. Using its own MiXCR run on the multiplex PCR reads, TCRdb lists one record per CDR3 protein. The data contain 100,000 or so distinct CDR3 sequences, approximately 82% of them singletons. A note on this clonotype: A junction end diverges from the germline sequence, so it may reflect a read error.

For each extraction, RNA and DNA were obtained together from 20-30 mg of unsorted bulk tissue. The sequence derives from a middle-aged man with primary liver carcinoma and hepatitis B virus infection. Sequenced input: liver tumor tissue from sampling region 3. Indicated subset: tumor region T3, left-lateral pole.

The CDR3 loop is CASSQDWTTGGEQLF. The CDR3 DNA reads TGTGCCAGCAGCCAAGATTGGACCACAGGCGGTGAGCAGCTCTTC. V and J are TRBV4-2 and TRBJ2-1, with D perhaps matching TRBD1 (5 bases). In germline, CDR1 is LGHNA, CDR2 YNFKEQ. This CDR3 is built from 15 residues.